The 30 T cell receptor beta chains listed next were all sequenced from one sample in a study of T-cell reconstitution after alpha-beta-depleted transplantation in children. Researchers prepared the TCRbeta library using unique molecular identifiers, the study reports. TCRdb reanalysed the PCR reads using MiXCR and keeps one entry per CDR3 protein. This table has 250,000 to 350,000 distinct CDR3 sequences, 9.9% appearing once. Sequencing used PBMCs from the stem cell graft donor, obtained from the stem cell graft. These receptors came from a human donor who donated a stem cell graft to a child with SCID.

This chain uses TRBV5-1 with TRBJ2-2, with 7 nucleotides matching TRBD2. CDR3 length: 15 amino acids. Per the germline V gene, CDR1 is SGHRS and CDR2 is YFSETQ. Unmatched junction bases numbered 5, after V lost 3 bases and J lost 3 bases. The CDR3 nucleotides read TGCGCCAGCAGCTGGAGCGGGGCTTACACCGGGGAGCTGTTTTTT. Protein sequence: CASSWSGAYTGELFF.

The CDR3 reads CASRRGTGSSYEQYF. The CDR3 coding sequence is TGTGCCAGCAGGCGCGGGACAGGGAGCTCCTACGAGCAGTACTTC. This chain connects TRBV12-3 or TRBV12-4 to TRBJ2-7; 9 nucleotides agree with TRBD1. The CDR3 sequence is 15 residues long. V shed 6 bases, J shed 0 bases, and the junction held 6 bases outside the gene matches.

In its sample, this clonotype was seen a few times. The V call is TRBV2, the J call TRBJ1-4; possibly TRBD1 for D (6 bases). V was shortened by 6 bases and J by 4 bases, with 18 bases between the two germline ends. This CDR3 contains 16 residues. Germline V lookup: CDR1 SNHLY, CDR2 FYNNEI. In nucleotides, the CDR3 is TGTGCCAGCAGCAGAACTCGACAGGCCGGTAATGAAAAACTGTTTTTT. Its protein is CASSRTRQAGNEKLFF.

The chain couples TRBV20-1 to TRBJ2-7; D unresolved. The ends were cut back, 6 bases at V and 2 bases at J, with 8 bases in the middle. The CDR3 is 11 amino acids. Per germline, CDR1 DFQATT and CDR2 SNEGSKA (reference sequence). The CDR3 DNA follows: TGCAGTGCCCCTGTCACCTACGAGCAGTACTTC. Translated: CSAPVTYEQYF.

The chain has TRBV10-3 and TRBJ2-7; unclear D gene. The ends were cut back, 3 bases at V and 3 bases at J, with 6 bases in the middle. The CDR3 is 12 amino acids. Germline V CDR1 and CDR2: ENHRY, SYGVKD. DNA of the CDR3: TGTGCCATCAGTGAAGCGAACTACGAGCAGTACTTC. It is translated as CAISEANYEQYF.

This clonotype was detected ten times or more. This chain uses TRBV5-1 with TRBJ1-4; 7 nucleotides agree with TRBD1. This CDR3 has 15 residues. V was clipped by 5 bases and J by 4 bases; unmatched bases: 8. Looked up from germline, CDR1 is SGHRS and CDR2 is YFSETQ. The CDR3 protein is CASRFGTVVNEKLFF. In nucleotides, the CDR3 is TGCGCCAGCAGGTTCGGGACAGTCGTTAATGAAAAACTGTTTTTT.

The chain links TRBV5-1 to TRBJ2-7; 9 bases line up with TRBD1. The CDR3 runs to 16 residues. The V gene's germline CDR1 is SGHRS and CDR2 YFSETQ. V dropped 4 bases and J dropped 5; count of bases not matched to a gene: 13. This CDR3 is CASSSTGTGMRNEQYF. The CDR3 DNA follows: TGCGCCAGCAGCAGCACCGGGACAGGGATGAGGAACGAGCAGTACTTC.

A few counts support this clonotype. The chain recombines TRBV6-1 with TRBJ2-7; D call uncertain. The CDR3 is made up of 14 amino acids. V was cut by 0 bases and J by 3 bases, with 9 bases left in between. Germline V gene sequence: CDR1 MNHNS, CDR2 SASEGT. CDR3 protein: CASSEAPDGYEQYF. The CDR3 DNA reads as TGTGCCAGCAGTGAAGCACCGGACGGCTACGAGCAGTACTTC.

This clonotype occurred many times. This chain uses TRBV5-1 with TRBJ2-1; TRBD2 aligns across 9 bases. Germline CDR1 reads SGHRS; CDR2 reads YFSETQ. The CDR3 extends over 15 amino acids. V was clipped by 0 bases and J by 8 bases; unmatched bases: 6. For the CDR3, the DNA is TGCGCCAGCAGCTTGGGGCGGGGGGGCCTCGATGAGCAGTTCTTC. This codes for CASSLGRGGLDEQFF.

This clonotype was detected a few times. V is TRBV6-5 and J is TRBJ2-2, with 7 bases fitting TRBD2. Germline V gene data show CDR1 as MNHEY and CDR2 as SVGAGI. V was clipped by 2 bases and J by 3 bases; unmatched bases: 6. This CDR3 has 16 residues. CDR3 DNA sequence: TGTGCCAGCAGTTACAGGGCTAGCGGTTACACCGGGGAGCTGTTTTTT. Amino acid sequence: CASSYRASGYTGELFF.

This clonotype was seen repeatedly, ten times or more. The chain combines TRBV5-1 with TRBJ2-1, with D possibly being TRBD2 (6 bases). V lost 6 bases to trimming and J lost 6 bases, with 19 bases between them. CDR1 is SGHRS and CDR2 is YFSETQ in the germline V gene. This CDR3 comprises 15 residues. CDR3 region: CASNEPSSDGNEQFF. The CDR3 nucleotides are TGCGCCAGCAACGAACCTTCTAGCGACGGCAATGAGCAGTTCTTC.

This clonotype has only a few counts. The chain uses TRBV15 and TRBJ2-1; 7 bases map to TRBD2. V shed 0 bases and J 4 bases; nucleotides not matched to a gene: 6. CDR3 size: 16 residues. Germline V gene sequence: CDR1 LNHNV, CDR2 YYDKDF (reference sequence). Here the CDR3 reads CATSRDRLAAYNEQFF. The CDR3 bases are TGTGCCACCAGCAGAGATCGTCTAGCGGCGTACAATGAGCAGTTCTTC.

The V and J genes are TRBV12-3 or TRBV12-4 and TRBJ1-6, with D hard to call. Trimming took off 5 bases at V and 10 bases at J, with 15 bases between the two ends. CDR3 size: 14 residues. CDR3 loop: CASSTNANRSPLHF. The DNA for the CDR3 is TGTGCCAGCAGTACGAACGCTAATAGATCACCCCTCCACTTT.

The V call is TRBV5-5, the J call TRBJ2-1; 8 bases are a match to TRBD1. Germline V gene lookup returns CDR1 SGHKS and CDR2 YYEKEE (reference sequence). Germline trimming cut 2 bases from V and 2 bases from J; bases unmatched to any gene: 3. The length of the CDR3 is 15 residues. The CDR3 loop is CASSLIQGAYNEQFF. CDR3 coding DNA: TGTGCCAGCAGCTTAATACAGGGGGCCTACAATGAGCAGTTCTTC.

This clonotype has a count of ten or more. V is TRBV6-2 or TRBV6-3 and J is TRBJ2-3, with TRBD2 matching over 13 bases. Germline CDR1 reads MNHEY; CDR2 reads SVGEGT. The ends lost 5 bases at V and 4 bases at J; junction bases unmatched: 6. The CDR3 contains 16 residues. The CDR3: CASSRLAGGGADTQYF. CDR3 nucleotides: TGTGCCAGCAGTAGACTAGCGGGGGGCGGAGCAGATACGCAGTATTTT.

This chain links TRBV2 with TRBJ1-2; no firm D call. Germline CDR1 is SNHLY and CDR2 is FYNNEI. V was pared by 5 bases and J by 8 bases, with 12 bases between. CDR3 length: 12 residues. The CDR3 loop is CASSLGMEGYTF. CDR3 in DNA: TGTGCCAGCAGTTTGGGGATGGAGGGCTACACCTTC.

This CDR3 reads CASSILRSSTDTQYF. Written as DNA, the CDR3 is TGTGCCAGCAGCATACTACGCAGTAGCACAGATACGCAGTATTTT. J is TRBJ2-3 and V is TRBV7-2; D remains ambiguous. Deletions cut 5 bases from V and 0 bases from J, with 12 bases between. From germline, CDR1 is SGHTA and CDR2 FQGNSA. CDR3 length: 15 amino acids.

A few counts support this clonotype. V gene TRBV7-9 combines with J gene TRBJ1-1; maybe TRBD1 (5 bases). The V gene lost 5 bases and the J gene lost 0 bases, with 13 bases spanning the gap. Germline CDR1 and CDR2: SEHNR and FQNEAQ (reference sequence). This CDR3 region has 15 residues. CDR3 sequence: CASSPATGLNTEAFF. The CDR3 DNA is TGTGCCAGCAGCCCGGCGACGGGGCTGAACACTGAAGCTTTCTTT. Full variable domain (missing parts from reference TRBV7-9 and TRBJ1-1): DTGVSQNPRHKITKRGQNVTFRCDPISEHNRLYWYRQTLGQGPEFLTYFQNEAQLEKSRLLSDRFSAERPKGSFSTLEIQRTEQGDSAMYLCASSPATGLNTEAFFGQGTRLTVV.

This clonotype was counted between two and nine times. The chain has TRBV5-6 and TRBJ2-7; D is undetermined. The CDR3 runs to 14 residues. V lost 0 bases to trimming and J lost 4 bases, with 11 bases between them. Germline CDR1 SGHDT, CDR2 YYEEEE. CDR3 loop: CASSLVTVKYEQYF. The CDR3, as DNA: TGTGCCAGCAGCTTGGTAACAGTGAAGTACGAGCAGTACTTC. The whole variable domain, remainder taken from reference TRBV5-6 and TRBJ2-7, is DAGVTQSPTHLIKTRGQQVTLRCSPKSGHDTVSWYQQALGQGPQFIFQYYEEEERQRGNFPDRFSGHQFPNYSSELNVNALLLGDSALYLCASSLVTVKYEQYFGPGTRLTVT.

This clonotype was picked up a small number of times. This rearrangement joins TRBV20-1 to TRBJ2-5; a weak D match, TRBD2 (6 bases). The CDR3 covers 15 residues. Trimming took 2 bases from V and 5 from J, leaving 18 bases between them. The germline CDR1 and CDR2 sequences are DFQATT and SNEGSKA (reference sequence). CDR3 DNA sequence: TGCAGTGCTAGACGGGACTCTCGCCCAGGGGAGACCCAGTACTTC. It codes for CSARRDSRPGETQYF.

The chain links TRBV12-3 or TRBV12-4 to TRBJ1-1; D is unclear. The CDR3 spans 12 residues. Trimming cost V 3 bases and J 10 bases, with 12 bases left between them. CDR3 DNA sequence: TGTGCCAGCAGTTTGGGCCTTAGGGCAGCTTTCTTT. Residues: CASSLGLRAAFF.

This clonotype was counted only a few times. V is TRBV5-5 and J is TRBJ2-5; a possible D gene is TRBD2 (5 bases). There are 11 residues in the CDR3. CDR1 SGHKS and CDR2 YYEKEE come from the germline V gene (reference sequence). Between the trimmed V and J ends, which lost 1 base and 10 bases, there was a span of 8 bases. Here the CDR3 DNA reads TGTGCCAGCAGCTTGCTAGCCGACCAGTACTTC. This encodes CASSLLADQYF.

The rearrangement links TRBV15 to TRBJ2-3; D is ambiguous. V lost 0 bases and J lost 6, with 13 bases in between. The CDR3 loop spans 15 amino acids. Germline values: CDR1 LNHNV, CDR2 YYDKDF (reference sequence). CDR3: CATSRDGQQQDTQYF. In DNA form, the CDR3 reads TGTGCCACCAGCAGAGACGGTCAGCAACAGGATACGCAGTATTTT.

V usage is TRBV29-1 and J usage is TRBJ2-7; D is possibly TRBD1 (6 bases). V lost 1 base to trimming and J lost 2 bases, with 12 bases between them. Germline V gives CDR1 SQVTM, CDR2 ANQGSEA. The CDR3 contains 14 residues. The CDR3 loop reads CSVEGDTGTYEQYF. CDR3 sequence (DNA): TGCAGCGTTGAAGGGGACACCGGCACCTACGAGCAGTACTTC.

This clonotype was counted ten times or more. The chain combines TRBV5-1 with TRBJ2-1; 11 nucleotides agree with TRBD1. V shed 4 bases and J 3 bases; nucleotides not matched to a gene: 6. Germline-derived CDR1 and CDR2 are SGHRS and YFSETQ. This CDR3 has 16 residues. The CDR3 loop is CASSTGQGAVYNEQFF. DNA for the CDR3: TGCGCCAGCAGCACTGGACAGGGGGCGGTCTACAATGAGCAGTTCTTC.

CDR3 DNA sequence: TGTGCCAGCAGTACGCTAGCGGGGGTGGACAATGAGCAGTTCTTC. Amino acids: CASSTLAGVDNEQFF. The chain joins TRBV6-1 to TRBJ2-1, with 10 bases matching TRBD2. The J segment lost 5 bases and the V segment lost 5 bases, leaving 6 bases of the junction unmatched. Per germline, CDR1 MNHNS and CDR2 SASEGT. This CDR3 contains 15 residues.

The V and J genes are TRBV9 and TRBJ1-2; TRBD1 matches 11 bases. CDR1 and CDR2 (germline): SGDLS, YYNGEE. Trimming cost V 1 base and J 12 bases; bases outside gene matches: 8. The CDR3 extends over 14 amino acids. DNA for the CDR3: TGTGCCAGCAGCGTAAGAGGACAGGGGGCCTGGCACACCTTC. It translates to CASSVRGQGAWHTF.

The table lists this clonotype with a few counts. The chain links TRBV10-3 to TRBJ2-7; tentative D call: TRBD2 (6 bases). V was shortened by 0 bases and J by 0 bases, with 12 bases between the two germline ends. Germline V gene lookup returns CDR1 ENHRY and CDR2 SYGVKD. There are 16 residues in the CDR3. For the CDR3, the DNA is TGTGCCATCAGTGAGTCGAAGGGAGGCGGCTCCTACGAGCAGTACTTC. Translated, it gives CAISESKGGGSYEQYF.

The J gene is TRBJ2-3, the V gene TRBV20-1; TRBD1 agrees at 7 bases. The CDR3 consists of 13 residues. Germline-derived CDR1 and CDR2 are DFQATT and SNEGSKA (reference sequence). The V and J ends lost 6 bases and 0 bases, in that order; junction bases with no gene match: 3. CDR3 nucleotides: TGCAGTGCGGGGACAGAAAGCACAGATACGCAGTATTTT. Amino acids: CSAGTESTDTQYF.

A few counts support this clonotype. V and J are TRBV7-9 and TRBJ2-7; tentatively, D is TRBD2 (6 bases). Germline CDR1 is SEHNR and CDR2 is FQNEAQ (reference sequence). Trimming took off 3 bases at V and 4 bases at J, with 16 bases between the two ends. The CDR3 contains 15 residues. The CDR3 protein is CASSFSPTGEYEQYF. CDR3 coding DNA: TGTGCCAGCAGCTTTTCACCGACGGGGGAGTACGAGCAGTACTTC. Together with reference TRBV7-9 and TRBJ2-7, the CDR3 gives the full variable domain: DTGVSQNPRHKITKRGQNVTFRCDPISEHNRLYWYRQTLGQGPEFLTYFQNEAQLEKSRLLSDRFSAERPKGSFSTLEIQRTEQGDSAMYLCASSFSPTGEYEQYFGPGTRLTVT.